One sample yielded the 23 T cell receptor beta chains listed below, sequenced in a study of OX40 agonist ivuxolimab in advanced cancers. The protocol was immunoSEQ multiplex PCR, while the TCRdb copy is restricted to in-frame clones and leaves out a portion. This sample has under 40,000 clones, with more than 60% found just once. The starting material was CD4+ or CD8+ T cells sorted from blood, obtained in a trial of the OX40 agonist ivuxolimab. All receptors come from an adult with an advanced solid tumor such as melanoma, head and neck, liver or kidney cancer.

The chain has TRBV4-2 and TRBJ2-3; possible D gene TRBD2, 5 bases. The CDR3 extends over 15 amino acids. Trimming removed 1 base from V and 1 base from J, with 9 bases in between. From germline, CDR1 is LGHNA and CDR2 YNFKEQ. The CDR3 nucleotides read TGTGCCAGCAGCCAAGCGGGGTCGGGCACAGATACGCAGTATTTT. This encodes CASSQAGSGTDTQYF.

The chain links TRBV28 to TRBJ2-5, with no clear D. Germline V CDR1 and CDR2: MDHEN, SYDVKM. This CDR3 has 13 residues. The V and J ends lost 7 bases and 0 bases respectively, with 9 bases between them. The CDR3 coding sequence is TGTGCCAGCACCACCCCGTACCAAGAGACCCAGTACTTC. Translating gives CASTTPYQETQYF.

J is TRBJ2-3 and V is TRBV28; 11 bases are shared with TRBD1. CDR1 is MDHEN, CDR2 SYDVKM, per germline. V lost 4 bases, J lost 0 bases, and 6 bases stayed unmatched. This CDR3 spans 17 amino acids. The CDR3 region has the DNA TGTGCCAGCAGTTACCGGGACAGGGGGTCTAGCACAGATACGCAGTATTTT. This translates into CASSYRDRGSSTDTQYF. Variable domain in full (rest from reference TRBV28 and TRBJ2-3): DVKVTQSSRYLVKRTGEKVFLECVQDMDHENMFWYRQDPGLGLRLIYFSYDVKMKEKGDIPEGYSVSREKKERFSLILESASTNQTSMYLCASSYRDRGSSTDTQYFGPGTRLTVL.

This clone was counted once. The chain uses TRBV7-8 and TRBJ2-7; D unclear. Germline-derived CDR1 and CDR2 are SGHVS and FQNEAQ. Trimming cost V 0 bases and J 9 bases, with 12 bases left between them. The CDR3 length is 13 residues. This CDR3 is CASSLASHFGQYF. In DNA form, the CDR3 reads TGTGCCAGCAGCTTAGCGAGTCATTTCGGGCAGTACTTC.

This clone was seen only a few times. This chain links TRBV5-1 with TRBJ2-1; D is perhaps TRBD2 (6 bases). V was cut by 4 bases and J by 5 bases, with 16 bases left in between. CDR3 size: 15 residues. Germline V gene data show CDR1 as SGHRS and CDR2 as YFSETQ. This CDR3 reads CASSTGVGGNNEQFF. DNA for the CDR3: TGCGCCAGCAGCACCGGGGTCGGCGGGAACAATGAGCAGTTCTTC. Filled out from reference TRBV5-1 and TRBJ2-1, the complete variable domain reads KAGVTQTPRYLIKTRGQQVTLSCSPISGHRSVSWYQQTPGQGLQFLFEYFSETQRNKGNFPGRFSGRQFSNSRSEMNVSTLELGDSALYLCASSTGVGGNNEQFFGPGTRLTVL.

This sequence joins TRBV18 and TRBJ1-4, with 7 nucleotides matching TRBD1. The CDR3 spans 15 residues. The germline V gene has CDR1 KGHSH and CDR2 LQKENI. Germline trimming cut 2 bases from V and 5 bases from J; bases unmatched to any gene: 5. The CDR3 DNA follows: TGTGCCAGCTCACCAGGACAGGCGCAGAATGAAAAACTGTTTTTT. Translation: CASSPGQAQNEKLFF.

The chain combines TRBV28 with TRBJ2-2; D perhaps matches TRBD1 (5 bases). CDR3 length equals 14 residues. The V gene's germline CDR1 is MDHEN and CDR2 SYDVKM. V gave up 6 bases and J gave up 0 bases, with 8 bases separating them. The CDR3 DNA is TGTGCCAGCAGCCGCAGGGCGAACACCGGGGAGCTGTTTTTT. It translates to CASSRRANTGELFF.

This chain links TRBV6-1 with TRBJ1-1, with a weak D call TRBD1 (5 bases). Trimming took off 3 bases at V and 0 bases at J, with 11 bases between the two ends. Germline CDR1 and CDR2: MNHNS and SASEGT. CDR3 length equals 15 residues. This chain's CDR3 is CASSDDRVMNTEAFF. CDR3 nucleotides: TGTGCCAGCAGTGATGACAGAGTCATGAACACTGAAGCTTTCTTT.

J is TRBJ2-5 and V is TRBV9, with 8 bases fitting TRBD2. The CDR3 loop spans 20 amino acids. Germline trimming cut 4 bases from V and 3 bases from J; bases unmatched to any gene: 23. Germline V CDR1 and CDR2: SGDLS, YYNGEE. The CDR3 DNA follows: TGTGCCAGCAGCCGGTCCCCCCTAACCTCAGGTGGGCGGGAGGAAGAGACCCAGTACTTC. Translated: CASSRSPLTSGGREEETQYF.

This chain connects TRBV6-5 to TRBJ1-2, with D possibly matching TRBD1 (5 bases). V was cut by 6 bases and J by 3 bases, with 20 bases left in between. The CDR3 is 16 residues long. Germline CDR1 and CDR2: MNHEY and SVGAGI. The CDR3 DNA sequence: TGTGCCAGCAGGTACGTCTGGGACCCACCCGACTATGGCTACACCTTC. Its translation is CASRYVWDPPDYGYTF.

This clone has just one count. The chain combines TRBV11-2 with TRBJ2-5; D not resolved. The J call may be incorrect, as the DNA end agrees better with TRBJ2-7. This CDR3 spans 15 amino acids. Germline V gives CDR1 SGHAT, CDR2 FQNNGV. The CDR3 sequence: CASSLGEVGTYEQYF. The CDR3 DNA is TGTGCCAGCAGCTTAGGGGAAGTGGGTACCTACGAGCAGTACTTC.

The chain joins TRBV2 to TRBJ2-5; D remains unclear. The CDR3 totals 13 residues. V was clipped by 7 bases and J by 5 bases, with 14 bases between them. The germline V gene encodes CDR1 SNHLY and CDR2 FYNNEI. CDR3 DNA: TGTGCCAGCAAACCATTCGGCCGGGAGACCCAGTACTTC. It encodes CASKPFGRETQYF.

This clone has only a few counts. The genes are TRBV6-5 and TRBJ2-1; no clear D gene. This CDR3 comprises 12 residues. Germline V gene lookup returns CDR1 MNHEY and CDR2 SVGAGI. The V and J ends lost 5 bases and 7 bases respectively, with 9 bases between them. This CDR3 is CASSKSRNEQFF. CDR3 coding DNA: TGTGCCAGCAGTAAATCACGGAATGAGCAGTTCTTC.

The chain recombines TRBV28 with TRBJ2-5, with 9 bases aligning to TRBD1. Losses at the gene ends were 11 bases for V and 5 bases for J; bases not matched to a gene: 6. The CDR3 spans 12 residues. Germline CDR1 is MDHEN and CDR2 is SYDVKM. The CDR3 region is CASGQGLETQYF. The CDR3 region has the DNA TGTGCCTCAGGACAGGGGTTGGAGACCCAGTACTTC.

The chain links TRBV5-1 to TRBJ2-1; no clear D gene. The CDR3 length is 13 residues. The ends were cut back, 2 bases at V and 4 bases at J, with 7 bases in the middle. The V gene's germline CDR1 is SGHRS and CDR2 YFSETQ. The CDR3 region is CASSLGGYNEQFF. In DNA form, the CDR3 reads TGCGCCAGCAGCTTAGGCGGTTACAATGAGCAGTTCTTC.

This chain joins TRBV7-2 and TRBJ2-3; D not certain. Germline V lookup: CDR1 SGHTA, CDR2 FQGNSA. V gave up 0 bases and J gave up 0 bases, with 10 bases separating them. CDR3 length: 16 amino acids. The CDR3 DNA reads TGTGCCAGCAGCTTAGCTCCGGCTCTCAGCACAGATACGCAGTATTTT. Protein sequence: CASSLAPALSTDTQYF.

The rearrangement joins TRBV19 to TRBJ2-7; 12 nucleotides line up with TRBD1. Looked up from germline, CDR1 is LNHDA and CDR2 is SQIVND (reference sequence). J was trimmed by 6 bases and V by 1 base; bases with no gene match: 7. The CDR3 spans 16 residues. The CDR3, as DNA: TGTGCCAGTAGTATAGGCGGGACAGGGGGCGTTTTCGAGCAGTACTTC. Translating it yields CASSIGGTGGVFEQYF.

In this sample, this clone turned up once. The V gene is TRBV7-9, the J gene TRBJ2-2, with D possibly matching TRBD2 (5 bases). Germline CDR1 reads SEHNR; CDR2 reads FQNEAQ (reference sequence). V lost 3 bases, J lost 2 bases, and 7 bases lay in between. This CDR3 has 14 residues. CDR3 sequence: CASSLDSNTGELFF. CDR3 in DNA: TGTGCCAGCAGCTTGGACTCTAACACCGGGGAGCTGTTTTTT.

J is TRBJ1-5 and V is TRBV28; the D gene is possibly TRBD1 (5 bases). The CDR3 totals 15 residues. CDR1 and CDR2 from the germline V gene are MDHEN and SYDVKM. The germline V and J ends were trimmed by 6 bases and 7 bases, with 19 bases remaining between them. The CDR3 here is CASSVPGLERQPQHF. The CDR3 region has the DNA TGTGCCAGCAGCGTACCGGGGCTTGAACGACAGCCCCAGCATTTT.

The chain has TRBV2 and TRBJ2-3; TRBD1 is a possible D gene (6 bases). Germline CDR1 reads SNHLY; CDR2 reads FYNNEI. Trimming took 2 bases from V and 3 from J, leaving 18 bases between them. This CDR3 spans 17 amino acids. Here the CDR3 reads CASSEMVQGIGTDTQYF. CDR3 nucleotides: TGTGCCAGCAGTGAAATGGTGCAGGGGATTGGGACAGATACGCAGTATTTT.

This clone came up once. The J gene is TRBJ2-7, the V gene TRBV5-5; 7 bases match TRBD1. From germline, CDR1 is SGHKS and CDR2 YYEKEE (reference sequence). Germline trimming cut 2 bases from V and 2 bases from J; bases unmatched to any gene: 13. This CDR3 is 17 amino acids long. CDR3 sequence reads: CASSLHPGQRLTYEQYF. DNA for the CDR3: TGTGCCAGCAGCTTACATCCGGGACAGCGTCTTACCTACGAGCAGTACTTC.

This clone was picked up one time. The chain combines TRBV10-3 with TRBJ2-7; D is unclear. Germline V gene lookup returns CDR1 ENHRY and CDR2 SYGVKD. This CDR3 region has 13 residues. With 6 bases removed from V and 3 bases from J, the gap between germline ends came to 12 bases. In DNA form, the CDR3 reads TGTGCCATCAGGCCCGACAAGGACTACGAGCAGTACTTC. This encodes CAIRPDKDYEQYF.

The J gene is TRBJ2-3, the V gene TRBV19; 9 bases fit TRBD1. This CDR3 has 14 amino acids. CDR1 LNHDA and CDR2 SQIVND come from the germline V gene (reference sequence). The ends lost 8 bases at V and 4 bases at J; junction bases unmatched: 7. CDR3 protein: CASAGTGIADTQYF. Written as DNA, the CDR3 is TGTGCCAGTGCCGGGACAGGGATAGCAGATACGCAGTATTTT. Filled out from reference TRBV19 and TRBJ2-3, the complete variable domain reads DGGITQSPKYLFRKEGQNVTLSCEQNLNHDAMYWYRQDPGQGLRLIYYSQIVNDFQKGDIAEGYSVSREKKESFPLTVTSAQKNPTAFYLCASAGTGIADTQYFGPGTRLTVL.